The 32 T cell receptor beta chains listed next were all sequenced from one sample in a study of cytomegalovirus exposure and HLA in healthy donors. PCR used 60 Vbeta primers and 13 Jbeta primers. Profiling relied on immunoSEQ multiplex PCR, and the TCRdb table lists in-frame clones only, not all of them. The sample contains some 140,000 clones, 60% to 80% of which appear only once. Sequencing was performed on PBMCs. These receptor sequences come from a man between 18 and 35 years old in good health and CMV-seronegative.

The chain carries TRBV6-5 and TRBJ1-2; D not certain. The CDR3 consists of 14 residues. Germline assignment: CDR1 MNHEY and CDR2 SVGAGI. V dropped 2 bases and J dropped 5 bases, with 12 bases sitting between them. The CDR3 sequence: CASSYTEEGYGYTF. The CDR3 bases are TGTGCCAGCAGTTACACGGAGGAAGGATATGGCTACACCTTC.

This clone was detected once. The CDR3 is CASTLGAGGYTF. CDR3 coding DNA: TGTGCCAGCACCCTTGGGGCAGGGGGCTACACCTTC. This sequence joins TRBV6-6 and TRBJ1-2; perhaps TRBD1 as D (5 bases). The CDR3 runs to 12 residues. The germline CDR1 and CDR2 sequences are MNHNY and SVGAGI (reference sequence). V dropped 7 bases and J dropped 8 bases, with 14 bases sitting between them.

The genes are TRBV4-1 and TRBJ1-6; a possible D gene is TRBD1 (5 bases). Germline loops: CDR1 MGHRA, CDR2 YSYEKL. Trimming left V 2 bases short and J 0 bases short, with 8 bases between. The CDR3 extends over 16 amino acids. The CDR3 loop reads CASSQRQSSYNSPLHF. The DNA for the CDR3 is TGCGCCAGCAGCCAACGACAGAGCTCCTATAATTCACCCCTCCACTTT.

The chain links TRBV11-1 to TRBJ2-3; 7 nucleotides align to TRBD1. Per germline, CDR1 SGHAT and CDR2 FQDESV (reference sequence). The CDR3 runs to 14 residues. The V segment lost 5 bases and the J segment 4 bases; nucleotides outside the gene matches: 6. Here the CDR3 reads CASSPNRGPDTQYF. The CDR3 nucleotides are TGTGCCAGCAGCCCGAACAGGGGACCAGATACGCAGTATTTT.

The CDR3, as DNA: TGTGCCAGCAGCCCGGGACAGACCTACGAGCAGTACTTC. It yields the protein CASSPGQTYEQYF. This chain links TRBV7-9 with TRBJ2-7, with TRBD1 matching 7 bases. With 5 bases clipped from V and 2 bases from J, the junction kept 3 bases outside the gene matches. The CDR3 totals 13 residues. Germline CDR1 and CDR2: SEHNR and FQNEAQ (reference sequence).

The chain links TRBV5-1 to TRBJ2-2, with D unclear. Germline V CDR1 and CDR2: SGHRS, YFSETQ. The ends were cut back, 0 bases at V and 0 bases at J, with 6 bases in the middle. The CDR3 spans 15 residues. CDR3 protein: CASSLDGPNTGELFF. CDR3 in DNA: TGCGCCAGCAGCTTGGATGGGCCGAACACCGGGGAGCTGTTTTTT. Full variable domain (outside the CDR3, taken from reference TRBV5-1 and TRBJ2-2): KAGVTQTPRYLIKTRGQQVTLSCSPISGHRSVSWYQQTPGQGLQFLFEYFSETQRNKGNFPGRFSGRQFSNSRSEMNVSTLELGDSALYLCASSLDGPNTGELFFGEGSRLTVL.

The chain joins TRBV18 to TRBJ2-4; TRBD2 matches at 14 bases. The CDR3 is made up of 16 amino acids. CDR1 is KGHSH and CDR2 is LQKENI in the germline V gene. Trimming took 1 base from V and 5 from J; bases not matched to a gene: 1. The CDR3 reads CASSPRGLAGENIQYF. The CDR3 bases are TGTGCCAGCTCACCACGGGGACTAGCGGGGGAAAACATTCAGTACTTC.

The CDR3 region is CASSGDSTNYGYTF. In nucleotides, the CDR3 is TGTGCCAGCAGTGGGGACAGTACTAACTATGGCTACACCTTC. The chain joins TRBV2 to TRBJ1-2, with 7 bases aligning to TRBD1. CDR3 length: 14 amino acids. CDR1 is SNHLY and CDR2 is FYNNEI in the germline V gene. With 4 bases clipped from V and 0 bases from J, the junction kept 2 bases outside the gene matches.

This clone was seen only once. This chain links TRBV5-1 with TRBJ2-3; D call uncertain. Germline CDR1 and CDR2: SGHRS and YFSETQ. The CDR3 contains 16 residues. Trimming shortened V by 0 bases and J by 0 bases, and 11 bases separated the two germline ends. The CDR3 bases are TGCGCCAGCAGCTTGGATGGCCTTTCTAGCACAGATACGCAGTATTTT. This encodes CASSLDGLSSTDTQYF.

This clone was recorded only once. This chain links TRBV6-1 with TRBJ1-5; D call uncertain. The CDR3 length is 14 residues. With 1 base removed from V and 8 bases from J, the gap between germline ends came to 12 bases. The germline V gene encodes CDR1 MNHNS and CDR2 SASEGT. CDR3 region: CASSEVRLREPQHF. Written as DNA, the CDR3 is TGTGCCAGCAGTGAAGTTCGGCTGAGGGAGCCCCAGCATTTT.

V is TRBV18 and J is TRBJ1-1, with TRBD1 as a possible D gene (5 bases). The CDR3 length is 13 residues. From germline, CDR1 is KGHSH and CDR2 LQKENI. Trimming removed 3 bases at V and 7 bases at J, with 12 bases between. This chain's CDR3 is CASSPYGGVEAFF. CDR3 DNA sequence: TGTGCCAGCTCACCCTACGGGGGGGTTGAAGCTTTCTTT. Looking up the rest from reference TRBV18 and TRBJ1-1 gives the full variable domain: NAGVMQNPRHLVRRRGQEARLRCSPMKGHSHVYWYRQLPEEGLKFMVYLQKENIIDESGMPKERFSAEFPKEGPSILRIQQVVRGDSAAYFCASSPYGGVEAFFGQGTRLTVV.

The chain carries TRBV29-1 and TRBJ1-2, with 8 bases aligning to TRBD1. The germline V gene encodes CDR1 SQVTM and CDR2 ANQGSEA. The CDR3 contains 13 residues. J was trimmed by 5 bases and V by 7 bases; bases with no gene match: 9. CDR3 region: CSGGTGGVYGYTF. The CDR3 nucleotides read TGCAGCGGGGGGACAGGAGGTGTATATGGCTACACCTTC. Complete variable domain (other parts from reference TRBV29-1 and TRBJ1-2): SAVISQKPSRDICQRGTSLTIQCQVDSQVTMMFWYRQQPGQSLTLIATANQGSEATYESGFVIDKFPISRPNLTFSTLTVSNMSPEDSSIYLCSGGTGGVYGYTFGSGTRLTVV.

V gene TRBV12-5 combines with J gene TRBJ1-2; a possible D gene is TRBD1 (6 bases). The germline CDR1 and CDR2 sequences are LGHNT and FRNRAP. The V and J ends lost 3 bases and 8 bases respectively, with 16 bases between them. This CDR3 is 14 amino acids long. The CDR3, as DNA: TGTGCTAGTGGTTTATTTGGGACACCCGGGGGCTACACCTTC. Its translation: CASGLFGTPGGYTF.

The gene calls are TRBV7-2 and TRBJ2-2; D ambiguous. Trimming removed 1 base at V and 1 base at J, with 7 bases between. Germline CDR1 and CDR2: SGHTA and FQGNSA. There are 15 residues in the CDR3. The CDR3 is CASSLGRRNTGELFF. The DNA for the CDR3 is TGTGCCAGCAGCTTAGGACGGAGGAACACCGGGGAGCTGTTTTTT. The entire variable domain, with the rest obtained from reference TRBV7-2 and TRBJ2-2, is as follows: GAGVSQSPSNKVTEKGKDVELRCDPISGHTALYWYRQSLGQGLEFLIYFQGNSAPDKSGLPSDRFSAERTGGSVSTLTIQRTQQEDSAVYLCASSLGRRNTGELFFGEGSRLTVL.

The chain has TRBV5-1 and TRBJ2-5; 7 nucleotides align to TRBD2. V lost 2 bases and J lost 0; bases outside the gene matches: 1. The CDR3 spans 14 residues. CDR1 is SGHRS, CDR2 YFSETQ, per germline. The CDR3: CASSFSGYQETQYF. CDR3 coding DNA: TGCGCCAGCAGCTTTAGCGGGTACCAAGAGACCCAGTACTTC.

V gene TRBV7-2 combines with J gene TRBJ2-7; no definite D call. With 6 bases removed from V and 5 bases from J, the gap between germline ends came to 14 bases. This CDR3 region has 13 residues. CDR1 and CDR2 from the germline V gene are SGHTA and FQGNSA. This CDR3 is CASRPGPFDEQYF. The CDR3 DNA sequence: TGTGCCAGCAGGCCTGGGCCTTTTGACGAGCAGTACTTC.

The chain couples TRBV6-5 to TRBJ1-2; D is perhaps TRBD1 (5 bases). V was cut by 5 bases and J by 13 bases, with 20 bases left in between. Germline V gene data show CDR1 as MNHEY and CDR2 as SVGAGI. There are 13 residues in the CDR3. The CDR3 nucleotides read TGTGCCAGCAGTGTCCCCCCTGGTGCCAGGGCCACCTTC. This translates into CASSVPPGARATF.

The chain joins TRBV6-1 to TRBJ1-1; 8 nucleotides align to TRBD1. The length of the CDR3 is 17 residues. The germline gives CDR1 MNHNS, CDR2 SASEGT. Trimming took 4 bases from V and 0 from J; bases not matched to a gene: 10. The CDR3 DNA reads as TGTGCCAGCAGTGCCCGGACAGGGAAGGGCATGAACACTGAAGCTTTCTTT. Its translation is CASSARTGKGMNTEAFF.

This clone was seen a few times. The identical CDR3 is also encoded by other nucleotide sequences in the sample. The chain recombines TRBV19 with TRBJ1-1, with TRBD1 matching 7 bases. In germline, CDR1 is LNHDA, CDR2 SQIVND (reference sequence). V lost 4 bases to trimming and J lost 0 bases; unmatched junction nucleotides: 5. The CDR3 extends over 15 amino acids. CDR3 nucleotide sequence: TGTGCCAGTAGTACCCGGGGACAGTTGAACACTGAAGCTTTCTTT. Translated: CASSTRGQLNTEAFF.

The CDR3 region is CASSQGAGPPEAFF. The CDR3 region has the DNA TGCGCCAGCAGCCAAGGCGCGGGACCCCCTGAAGCTTTCTTT. The chain is built from TRBV4-1 and TRBJ1-1; D possibly corresponds to TRBD1 (5 bases). V dropped 1 base and J dropped 6 bases, with 12 bases sitting between them. CDR1 is MGHRA and CDR2 is YSYEKL in the germline V gene. CDR3 length: 14 residues.

This clone was counted a single time. The chain uses TRBV5-1 and TRBJ2-1, with D tentatively TRBD1 (5 bases). Trimming took 3 bases from V and 10 from J, leaving 17 bases between them. CDR1 is SGHRS and CDR2 is YFSETQ in the germline V gene. This CDR3 comprises 14 residues. The DNA of the CDR3 is TGCGCCAGCAGCTCGGACGTAACCCAGGGAGAGCAGTTCTTC. It specifies CASSSDVTQGEQFF.

This chain uses TRBV7-9 with TRBJ1-1; 8 bases align to TRBD1. The trim removed 7 bases at V and 7 bases at J, leaving 8 bases unmatched. Germline-derived CDR1 and CDR2 are SEHNR and FQNEAQ (reference sequence). CDR3 length: 13 residues. The CDR3 bases are TGTGCCAGCAAGGACAGGGTAGGATATGAAGCTTTCTTT. Its protein product is CASKDRVGYEAFF.

This clone has just a few counts. The genes are TRBV6-5 and TRBJ2-7; 9 positions agree with TRBD1. This CDR3 is built from 14 residues. CDR1 is MNHEY and CDR2 is SVGAGI in the germline V gene. J gave up 5 bases and V 4 bases, and 6 bases lay outside the gene matches. The CDR3 sequence: CASSSRTGVNEQYF. CDR3 bases: TGTGCCAGCAGTTCGAGGACAGGGGTGAACGAGCAGTACTTC.

J is TRBJ1-5 and V is TRBV7-2; TRBD1 matches 9 bases. CDR1 is SGHTA and CDR2 is FQGNSA in the germline V gene. The CDR3 sequence is 16 residues long. V lost 5 bases, J lost 6 bases, and 11 bases stayed unmatched. CDR3 in DNA: TGTGCCAGCAGCCCCACAGGGGGCGGGAACGGTCAGCCCCAGCATTTT. Protein: CASSPTGGGNGQPQHF.

V and J are TRBV12-5 and TRBJ1-1; D may be TRBD1 (6 bases). From germline, CDR1 is LGHNT and CDR2 FRNRAP. CDR3 size: 18 residues. Trimming took 2 bases from V and 2 from J, leaving 21 bases between them. The CDR3 region is CASGLILPKTGDNTEAFF. The CDR3 bases are TGTGCTAGTGGTTTGATCCTTCCCAAGACAGGAGATAACACTGAAGCTTTCTTT.

The genes are TRBV7-9 and TRBJ1-4; 10 positions agree with TRBD1. Germline loops: CDR1 SEHNR, CDR2 FQNEAQ (reference sequence). The CDR3 spans 14 residues. V lost 5 bases, J lost 6 bases, and 3 bases stayed unmatched. Here the CDR3 reads CASSRDRGDEKLFF. The CDR3 DNA reads TGTGCCAGCAGCCGGGACAGGGGAGATGAAAAACTGTTTTTT. Looking up the rest from reference TRBV7-9 and TRBJ1-4 gives the full variable domain: DTGVSQNPRHKITKRGQNVTFRCDPISEHNRLYWYRQTLGQGPEFLTYFQNEAQLEKSRLLSDRFSAERPKGSFSTLEIQRTEQGDSAMYLCASSRDRGDEKLFFGSGTQLSVL.

V usage is TRBV4-2 and J usage is TRBJ2-1; no firm D call. V was trimmed by 1 base and J by 6 bases, leaving 7 bases between them. CDR1 is LGHNA, CDR2 YNFKEQ, per germline. The CDR3 consists of 13 residues. The CDR3 bases are TGTGCCAGCAGCCAAGGCTATTCCAATGAGCAGTTCTTC. Protein sequence: CASSQGYSNEQFF.

CDR3 coding DNA: TGTGCCAGCAGCGAATCGGGGGGGTCCTACAATGAGCAGTTCTTC. Protein product: CASSESGGSYNEQFF. The rearrangement joins TRBV9 to TRBJ2-1, with 8 nucleotides matching TRBD2. The CDR3 consists of 15 residues. Unmatched junction bases numbered 3, after V lost 3 bases and J lost 1 base. Germline V gene lookup returns CDR1 SGDLS and CDR2 YYNGEE.

The gene calls are TRBV7-9 and TRBJ1-1, with TRBD1 identical over 8 bases. The germline CDR1 and CDR2 sequences are SEHNR and FQNEAQ (reference sequence). The trim removed 5 bases at V and 10 bases at J, leaving 9 bases unmatched. CDR3 length: 13 amino acids. This CDR3 is CASSLGDRNGAFF. Here the CDR3 DNA reads TGTGCCAGCAGCCTAGGGGACAGGAATGGAGCTTTCTTT.

The V call is TRBV7-9, the J call TRBJ1-4; 7 nucleotides align to TRBD1. The CDR3 covers 15 residues. Per germline, CDR1 SEHNR and CDR2 FQNEAQ (reference sequence). V lost 4 bases, J lost 3 bases, and 5 bases stayed unmatched. For the CDR3, the DNA is TGTGCCAGCAGCTCCACAGGGGCAGCTAATGAAAAACTGTTTTTT. This sequence encodes CASSSTGAANEKLFF.

This chain joins TRBV6-1 and TRBJ1-1; D ambiguous. CDR3 length: 14 residues. The V gene lost 4 bases and the J gene lost 1 base, with 10 bases spanning the gap. The germline CDR1 and CDR2 sequences are MNHNS and SASEGT. The CDR3: CASSVEAANTEAFF. The CDR3 nucleotides read TGTGCCAGCAGTGTTGAGGCCGCGAACACTGAAGCTTTCTTT.

V usage is TRBV18 and J usage is TRBJ1-2; possibly TRBD1 for D (5 bases). Deletions cut 8 bases from V and 1 base from J, with 14 bases between. Germline V gene data show CDR1 as KGHSH and CDR2 as LQKENI. The CDR3 length is 14 residues. CDR3 nucleotides: TGTGCCAGCGCGAAAAAGGACAATAACTATGGCTACACCTTC. Protein product: CASAKKDNNYGYTF.